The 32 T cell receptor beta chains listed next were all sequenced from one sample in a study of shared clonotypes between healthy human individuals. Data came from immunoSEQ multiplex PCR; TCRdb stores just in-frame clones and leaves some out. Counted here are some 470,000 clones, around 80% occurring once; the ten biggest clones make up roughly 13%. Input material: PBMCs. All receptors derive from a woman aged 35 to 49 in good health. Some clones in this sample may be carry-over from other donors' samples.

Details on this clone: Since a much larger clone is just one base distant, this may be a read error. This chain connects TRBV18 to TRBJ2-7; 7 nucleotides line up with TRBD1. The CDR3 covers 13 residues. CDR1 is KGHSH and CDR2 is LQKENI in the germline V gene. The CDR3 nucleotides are TGTGCCAGCTCACCTTTTCAGGGGGAGAAGCAGTGCTTC. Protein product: CASSPFQGEKQCF.

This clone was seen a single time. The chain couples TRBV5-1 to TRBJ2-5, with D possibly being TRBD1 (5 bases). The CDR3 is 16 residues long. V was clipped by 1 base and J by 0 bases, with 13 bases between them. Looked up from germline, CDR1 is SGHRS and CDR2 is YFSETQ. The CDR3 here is CASSLLGLGNQETQYF. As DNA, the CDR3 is TGCGCCAGCAGCTTGTTGGGGCTAGGGAACCAAGAGACCCAGTACTTC.

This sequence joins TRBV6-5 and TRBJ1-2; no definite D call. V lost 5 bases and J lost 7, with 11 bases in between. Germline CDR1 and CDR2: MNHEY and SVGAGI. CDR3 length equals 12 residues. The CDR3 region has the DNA TGTGCCAGCAGTAACCTCGCCCGTGGCTACACCTTC. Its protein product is CASSNLARGYTF.

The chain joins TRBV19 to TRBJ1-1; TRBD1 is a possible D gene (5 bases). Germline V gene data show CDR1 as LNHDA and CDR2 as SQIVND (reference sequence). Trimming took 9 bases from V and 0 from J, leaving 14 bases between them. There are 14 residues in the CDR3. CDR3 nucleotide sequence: TGTGCCAGCGGACAAAACAGATTGAACACTGAAGCTTTCTTT. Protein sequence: CASGQNRLNTEAFF.

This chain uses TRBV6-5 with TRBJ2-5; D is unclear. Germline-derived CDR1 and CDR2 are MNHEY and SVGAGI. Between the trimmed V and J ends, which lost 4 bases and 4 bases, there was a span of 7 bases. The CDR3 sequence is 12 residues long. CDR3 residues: CASSSVGETQYF. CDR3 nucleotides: TGTGCCAGCAGTTCGGTGGGAGAGACCCAGTACTTC.

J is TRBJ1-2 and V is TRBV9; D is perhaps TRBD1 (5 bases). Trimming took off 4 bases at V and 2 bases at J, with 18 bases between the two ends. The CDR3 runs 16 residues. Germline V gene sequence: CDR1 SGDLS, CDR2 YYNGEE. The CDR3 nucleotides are TGTGCCAGCAGCATCCCCCTCGGGGCCACCAACTATGGCTACACCTTC. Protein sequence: CASSIPLGATNYGYTF.

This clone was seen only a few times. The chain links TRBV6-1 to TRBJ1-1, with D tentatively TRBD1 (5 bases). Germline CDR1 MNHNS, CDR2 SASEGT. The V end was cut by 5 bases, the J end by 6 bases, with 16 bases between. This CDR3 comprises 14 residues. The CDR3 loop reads CASSPQGFRAEAFF. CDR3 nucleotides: TGTGCCAGCAGTCCCCAAGGGTTCAGGGCTGAAGCTTTCTTT.

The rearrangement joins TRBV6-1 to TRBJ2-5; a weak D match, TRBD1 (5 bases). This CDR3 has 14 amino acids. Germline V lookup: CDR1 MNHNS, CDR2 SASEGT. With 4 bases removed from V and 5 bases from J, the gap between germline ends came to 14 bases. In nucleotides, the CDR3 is TGTGCCAGCAGTGTAAGGGGAATCGAGGAGACCCAGTACTTC. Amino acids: CASSVRGIEETQYF.

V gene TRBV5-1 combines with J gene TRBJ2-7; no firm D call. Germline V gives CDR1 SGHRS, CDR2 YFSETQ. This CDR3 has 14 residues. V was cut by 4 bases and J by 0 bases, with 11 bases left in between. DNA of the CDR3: TGCGCCAGCAGCCCGATCCCGGACTCCTACGAGCAGTACTTC. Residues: CASSPIPDSYEQYF.

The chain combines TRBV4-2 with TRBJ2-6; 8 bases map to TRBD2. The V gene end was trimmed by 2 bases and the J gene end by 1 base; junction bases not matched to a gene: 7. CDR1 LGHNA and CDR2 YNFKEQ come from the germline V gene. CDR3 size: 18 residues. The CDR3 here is CASSQSEGGGSGANVLTF. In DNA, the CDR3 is TGTGCCAGCAGCCAATCTGAGGGCGGGGGGTCTGGGGCCAACGTCCTGACTTTC.

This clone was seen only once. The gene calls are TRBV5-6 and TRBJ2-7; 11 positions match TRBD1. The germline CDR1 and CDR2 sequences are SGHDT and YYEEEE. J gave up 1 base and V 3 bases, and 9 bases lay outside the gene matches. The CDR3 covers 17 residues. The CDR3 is CASSSGSGTGGSYEQYF. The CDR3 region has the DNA TGTGCCAGCAGCTCGGGGTCCGGGACAGGGGGATCCTACGAGCAGTACTTC.

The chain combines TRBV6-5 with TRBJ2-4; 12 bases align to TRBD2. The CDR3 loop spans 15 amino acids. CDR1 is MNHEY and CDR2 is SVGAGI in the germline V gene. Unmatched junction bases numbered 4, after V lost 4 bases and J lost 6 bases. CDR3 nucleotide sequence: TGTGCCAGCAGTTTCCGACTAGCGGGAGTAAACATTCAGTACTTC. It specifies CASSFRLAGVNIQYF.

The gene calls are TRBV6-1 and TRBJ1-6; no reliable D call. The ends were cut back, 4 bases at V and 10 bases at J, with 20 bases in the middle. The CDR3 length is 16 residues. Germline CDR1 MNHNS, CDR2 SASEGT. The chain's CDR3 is CASSAGISGAGSPLHF. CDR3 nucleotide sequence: TGTGCCAGCAGTGCAGGAATTTCGGGTGCTGGGTCACCCCTCCACTTT.

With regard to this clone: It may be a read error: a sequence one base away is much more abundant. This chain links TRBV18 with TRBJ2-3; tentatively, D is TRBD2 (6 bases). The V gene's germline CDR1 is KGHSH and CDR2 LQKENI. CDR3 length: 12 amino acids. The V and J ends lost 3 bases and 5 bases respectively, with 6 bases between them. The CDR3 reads CASSPGGDTQYF. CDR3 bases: TGTGCCAGCTCACCGGGGGGAGATACGCAGTATTTT.

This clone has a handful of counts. As DNA, the CDR3 is TGTGCCAGCAGCCCCGGGACAGTAAGCACAGATACGCAGTATTTT. As protein: CASSPGTVSTDTQYF. The chain has TRBV5-4 and TRBJ2-3; 7 nucleotides match TRBD1. V was pared by 4 bases and J by 0 bases, with 5 bases of the junction left unmatched. The CDR3 length is 15 residues. Per the germline V gene, CDR1 is SGHNT and CDR2 is YYREEE (reference sequence).

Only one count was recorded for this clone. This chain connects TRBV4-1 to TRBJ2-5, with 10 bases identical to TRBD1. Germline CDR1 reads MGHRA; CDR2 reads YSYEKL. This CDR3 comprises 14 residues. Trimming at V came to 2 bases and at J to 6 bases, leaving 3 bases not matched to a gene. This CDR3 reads CASSQRTGGKTQYF. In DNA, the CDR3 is TGCGCCAGCAGCCAAAGGACAGGGGGGAAGACCCAGTACTTC.

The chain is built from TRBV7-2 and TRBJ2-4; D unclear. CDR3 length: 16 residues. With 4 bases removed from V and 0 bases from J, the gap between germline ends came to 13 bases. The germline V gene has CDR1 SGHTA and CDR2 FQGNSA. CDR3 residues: CASSSPRRLAKNIQYF. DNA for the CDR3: TGTGCCAGCAGCTCTCCTCGTAGACTAGCCAAAAACATTCAGTACTTC. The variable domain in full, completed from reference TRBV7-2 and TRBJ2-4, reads GAGVSQSPSNKVTEKGKDVELRCDPISGHTALYWYRQSLGQGLEFLIYFQGNSAPDKSGLPSDRFSAERTGGSVSTLTIQRTQQEDSAVYLCASSSPRRLAKNIQYFGAGTRLSVL.

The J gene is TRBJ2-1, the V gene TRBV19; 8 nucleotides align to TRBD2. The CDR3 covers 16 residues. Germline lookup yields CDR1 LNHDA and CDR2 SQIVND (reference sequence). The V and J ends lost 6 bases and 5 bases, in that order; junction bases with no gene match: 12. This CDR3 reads CASSPTTGTRDNEQFF. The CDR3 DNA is TGTGCCAGTAGCCCTACCACCGGGACTAGGGACAATGAGCAGTTCTTC.

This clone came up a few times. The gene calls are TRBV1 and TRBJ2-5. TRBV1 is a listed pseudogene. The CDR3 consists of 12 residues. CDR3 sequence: CTPGGVQETQYF. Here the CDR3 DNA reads TGCACCCCAGGGGGGGTACAGGAAACCCAGTACTTC.

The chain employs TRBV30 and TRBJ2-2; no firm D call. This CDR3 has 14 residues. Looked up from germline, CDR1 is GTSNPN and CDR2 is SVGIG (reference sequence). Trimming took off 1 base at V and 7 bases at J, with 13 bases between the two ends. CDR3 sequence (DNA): TGTGCCTGGAGTGGAGGAAGCCTGAACGGGGAGCTGTTTTTT. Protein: CAWSGGSLNGELFF.

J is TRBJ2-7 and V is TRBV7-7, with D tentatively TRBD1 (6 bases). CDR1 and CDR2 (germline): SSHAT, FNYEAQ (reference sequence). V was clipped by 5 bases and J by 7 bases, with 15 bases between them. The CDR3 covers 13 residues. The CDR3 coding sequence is TGTGCCAGCAGCACTTTTGGGGGCGGAGAGCAGTACTTC. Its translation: CASSTFGGGEQYF.

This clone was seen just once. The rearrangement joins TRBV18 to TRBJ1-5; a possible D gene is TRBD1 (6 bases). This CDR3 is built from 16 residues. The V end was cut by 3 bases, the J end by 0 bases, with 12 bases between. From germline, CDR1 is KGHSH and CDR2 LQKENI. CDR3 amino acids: CASSPVQGDSNQPQHF. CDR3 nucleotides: TGTGCCAGCTCACCTGTACAGGGAGATAGCAATCAGCCCCAGCATTTT.

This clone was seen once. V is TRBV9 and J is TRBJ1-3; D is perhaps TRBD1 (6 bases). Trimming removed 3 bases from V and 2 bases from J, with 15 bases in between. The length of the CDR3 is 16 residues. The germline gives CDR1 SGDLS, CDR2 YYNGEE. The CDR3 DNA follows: TGTGCCAGCAGCGCCGCACCGGGGGCAACTGGAAACACCATATATTTT. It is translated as CASSAAPGATGNTIYF.

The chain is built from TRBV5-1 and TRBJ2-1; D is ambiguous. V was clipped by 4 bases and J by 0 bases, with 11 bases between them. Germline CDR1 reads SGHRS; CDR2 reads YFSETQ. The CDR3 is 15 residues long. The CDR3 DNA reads TGCGCCAGCAGCGACACTCCGGACTCCTACAATGAGCAGTTCTTC. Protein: CASSDTPDSYNEQFF.

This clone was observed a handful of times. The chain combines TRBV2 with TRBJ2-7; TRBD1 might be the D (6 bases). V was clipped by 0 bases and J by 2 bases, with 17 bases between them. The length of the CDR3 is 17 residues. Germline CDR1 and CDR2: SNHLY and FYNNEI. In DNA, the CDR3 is TGTGCCAGCAGTGAAGCACGACCTTACGGACAGCCCTACGAGCAGTACTTC. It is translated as CASSEARPYGQPYEQYF.

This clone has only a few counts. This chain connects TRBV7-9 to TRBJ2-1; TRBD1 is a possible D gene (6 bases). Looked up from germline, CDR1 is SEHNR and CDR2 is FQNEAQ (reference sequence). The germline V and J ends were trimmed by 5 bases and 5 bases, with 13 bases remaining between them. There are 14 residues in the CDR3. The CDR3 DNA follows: TGTGCCAGCAGCCCTCCGGACAGACACAATGAGCAGTTCTTC. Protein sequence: CASSPPDRHNEQFF.

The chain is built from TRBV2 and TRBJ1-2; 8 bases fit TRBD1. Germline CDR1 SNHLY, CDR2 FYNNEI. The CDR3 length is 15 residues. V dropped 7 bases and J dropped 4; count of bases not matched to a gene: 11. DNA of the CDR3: TGTGCCAGCATTCCACGGACAGGGAGGCCCTATGGCTACACCTTC. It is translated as CASIPRTGRPYGYTF.

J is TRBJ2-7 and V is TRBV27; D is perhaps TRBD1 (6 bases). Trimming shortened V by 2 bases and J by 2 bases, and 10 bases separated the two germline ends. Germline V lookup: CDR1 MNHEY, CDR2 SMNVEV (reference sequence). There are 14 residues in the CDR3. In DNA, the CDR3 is TGTGCCAGCAGTTTAACAGGGACGACCTACGAGCAGTACTTC. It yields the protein CASSLTGTTYEQYF.

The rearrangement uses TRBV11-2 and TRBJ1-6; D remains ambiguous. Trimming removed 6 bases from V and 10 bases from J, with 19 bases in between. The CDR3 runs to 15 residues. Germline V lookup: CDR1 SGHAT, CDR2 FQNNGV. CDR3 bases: TGTGCCAGCAGGGATTGGATGGGCGGAAAGTCACCCCTCCACTTT. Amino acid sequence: CASRDWMGGKSPLHF.

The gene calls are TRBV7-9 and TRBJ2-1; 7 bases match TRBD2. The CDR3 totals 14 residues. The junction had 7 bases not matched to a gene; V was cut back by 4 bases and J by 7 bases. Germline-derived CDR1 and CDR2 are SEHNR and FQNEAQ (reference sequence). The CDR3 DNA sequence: TGTGCCAGCAGCTACGGGGGGTACGGTAATGAGCAGTTCTTC. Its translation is CASSYGGYGNEQFF.

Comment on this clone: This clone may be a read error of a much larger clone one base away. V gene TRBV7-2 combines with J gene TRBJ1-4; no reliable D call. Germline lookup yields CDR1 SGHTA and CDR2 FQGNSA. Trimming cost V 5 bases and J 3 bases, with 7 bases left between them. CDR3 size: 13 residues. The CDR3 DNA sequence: TGTGCCAGCAGCGCCGGGGCTAATGAAAAACTGTTTTTT. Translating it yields CASSAGANEKLFF.

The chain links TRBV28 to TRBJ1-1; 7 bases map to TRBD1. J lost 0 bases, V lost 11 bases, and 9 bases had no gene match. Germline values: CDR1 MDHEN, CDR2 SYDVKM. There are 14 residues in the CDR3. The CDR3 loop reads CAVSRQGMNTEAFF. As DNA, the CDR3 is TGTGCCGTATCCCGACAGGGCATGAACACTGAAGCTTTCTTT. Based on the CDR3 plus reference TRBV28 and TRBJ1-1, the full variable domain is DVKVTQSSRYLVKRTGEKVFLECVQDMDHENMFWYRQDPGLGLRLIYFSYDVKMKEKGDIPEGYSVSREKKERFSLILESASTNQTSMYLCAVSRQGMNTEAFFGQGTRLTVV.